A selection of T cell receptor beta chains follows, all from one sample in a study of cytomegalovirus exposure and HLA in healthy donors. Data came from immunoSEQ multiplex PCR; TCRdb stores just in-frame clones and leaves some out. Here the sample spans around 150,000 clones, 70% to 80% being singletons. Sequencing input: PBMCs. These receptor sequences come from a female donor in good health and CMV-seropositive. Each CDR3 is given with its conserved first and last residue. D genes are given only for firm matches. The size of a clone is reported for some rows only, either as once, few or many, or as a class for expanded clones.

D: TRBD2
size: -
V: TRBV7-2
J: TRBJ2-3
CDR3: CASSVRLAGGRGTDTQYF
DNA: TGTGCCAGCAGCGTTCGACTAGCGGGAGGGCGAGGCACAGATACGCAGTATTTT

D: TRBD1
size: -
V: TRBV28
J: TRBJ2-3
CDR3: CASKTGGTDTQYF
DNA: TGTGCCAGCAAGACAGGGGGCACAGATACGCAGTATTTT

D: -
size: few
V: TRBV2
J: TRBJ2-1
CDR3: CASSVREQFF
DNA: TGTGCCAGCAGTGTGAGGGAGCAGTTCTTC

D: TRBD2
size: -
V: TRBV6-1
J: TRBJ2-4
CDR3: CASSARIAGGIAKNIQYF
DNA: TGTGCCAGCAGTGCTAGGATAGCGGGAGGTATAGCCAAAAACATTCAGTACTTC

D: TRBD2
size: -
V: TRBV19
J: TRBJ2-7
CDR3: CASSIELAGGTYEQYF
DNA: TGTGCCAGTAGTATAGAACTAGCGGGAGGGACCTACGAGCAGTACTTC

D: TRBD1
size: -
V: TRBV29-1
J: TRBJ1-2
CDR3: CSVALRTGNANYGYTF
DNA: TGCAGCGTTGCGCTGAGGACAGGGAATGCTAACTATGGCTACACCTTC

D: -
size: -
V: TRBV7-3
J: TRBJ2-3
CDR3: CASSPQGGSVDTQYF
DNA: TGTGCCAGCAGCCCTCAAGGAGGATCGGTGGATACGCAGTATTTT

D: TRBD1
size: -
V: TRBV6-1
J: TRBJ2-7
CDR3: CASSESRGRHEQYF
DNA: TGTGCCAGCAGTGAATCTAGGGGGCGACACGAGCAGTACTTC

D: -
size: -
V: TRBV11-1
J: TRBJ2-1
CDR3: CASSLSQDRYDEQFF
DNA: TGTGCCAGCAGCTTATCCCAGGACAGATACGATGAGCAGTTCTTC

D: -
size: -
V: TRBV19
J: TRBJ2-7
CDR3: CASMGRHREFTYEQYF
DNA: TGTGCCAGCATGGGACGACACAGGGAATTCACCTACGAGCAGTACTTC

D: -
size: -
V: TRBV5-6
J: TRBJ1-3
CDR3: CASRQTGMGGNTIYF
DNA: TGTGCCAGCAGACAAACAGGGATGGGAGGAAACACCATATATTTT

D: TRBD2
size: -
V: TRBV7-9
J: TRBJ2-7
CDR3: CASSDLGLYMYEQYF
DNA: TGTGCCAGCAGCGACCTGGGACTATATATGTACGAGCAGTACTTC

D: TRBD2
size: -
V: TRBV10-2
J: TRBJ2-1
CDR3: CASSDVGRLAGGREQFF
DNA: TGCGCCAGCAGTGATGTTGGTAGACTAGCGGGGGGGCGTGAGCAGTTCTTC

D: -
size: -
V: TRBV2
J: TRBJ1-3
CDR3: CASSQDRPSSGNTIYF
DNA: TGTGCCAGCAGCCAGGACAGACCAAGCTCTGGAAACACCATATATTTT

D: -
size: -
V: TRBV18
J: TRBJ2-7
CDR3: CASSPPDSTYEQYF
DNA: TGTGCCAGCTCACCTCCGGACAGTACCTACGAGCAGTACTTC

D: TRBD1
size: few
V: TRBV30
J: TRBJ2-3
CDR3: CAWSVQGGGGGTQYF
DNA: TGTGCCTGGAGTGTACAGGGGGGAGGAGGCGGTACGCAGTATTTT

D: -
size: -
V: TRBV11-3
J: TRBJ1-1
CDR3: CASSLGENTEAFF
DNA: TGTGCCAGCAGCCTCGGAGAGAACACTGAAGCTTTCTTT

D: -
size: few
V: TRBV6-5
J: TRBJ1-6
CDR3: CASNLQGAYNSPLHF
DNA: TGTGCCAGCAACCTACAGGGAGCCTATAATTCACCCCTCCACTTT

D: TRBD1
size: -
V: TRBV5-6
J: TRBJ2-7
CDR3: CASRDRTGLSYEQYF
DNA: TGTGCCAGCAGGGACAGGACAGGACTCTCCTACGAGCAGTACTTC

D: TRBD2
size: -
V: TRBV9
J: TRBJ2-1
CDR3: CASSVSGSHDEQFF
DNA: TGTGCCAGCAGCGTTAGCGGGAGTCACGATGAGCAGTTCTTC

D: -
size: -
V: TRBV30
J: TRBJ2-3
CDR3: CAWSGYSPSTDTQYF
DNA: TGTGCCTGGAGTGGGTACAGCCCTAGCACAGATACGCAGTATTTT

D: -
size: -
V: TRBV28
J: TRBJ2-2
CDR3: CASSFLSGPGGELFF
DNA: TGTGCCAGCAGTTTTCTCTCAGGGCCCGGCGGGGAGCTGTTTTTT

D: TRBD2
size: -
V: TRBV7-3
J: TRBJ2-7
CDR3: CASSSGTSGQYF
DNA: TGTGCCAGCAGCTCCGGGACTAGCGGGCAGTACTTC

D: TRBD2
size: -
V: TRBV7-3
J: TRBJ2-5
CDR3: CASSLGVAGRRETQYF
DNA: TGTGCCAGCAGCTTAGGGGTAGCGGGGCGGCGAGAGACCCAGTACTTC

D: TRBD1
size: once
V: TRBV19
J: TRBJ1-1
CDR3: CATEDRSNTEAFF
DNA: TGTGCCACCGAGGACAGGTCGAACACTGAAGCTTTCTTT

D: TRBD1
size: -
V: TRBV18
J: TRBJ1-3
CDR3: CASSRPGGTGGNAIYF
DNA: TGTGCCAGCTCACGGCCAGGGGGCACTGGTGGAAACGCCATATATTTT

D: -
size: -
V: TRBV18
J: TRBJ2-7
CDR3: CASSPGTLGGQYF
DNA: TGTGCCAGCTCACCAGGCACTCTAGGTGGGCAGTACTTC

D: -
size: -
V: TRBV7-6
J: TRBJ1-3
CDR3: CASSLDQSPGLGNTIYF
DNA: TGTGCCAGCAGCTTAGACCAGAGCCCAGGTCTCGGAAACACCATATATTTT

D: -
size: -
V: TRBV29-1
J: TRBJ2-7
CDR3: CSPRVEDWAYEQYF
DNA: TGCAGCCCGAGGGTCGAGGATTGGGCCTACGAGCAGTACTTC

D: -
size: once
V: TRBV10-3
J: TRBJ2-3
CDR3: CAIRFGRDASTDTQYF
DNA: TGTGCCATCAGGTTTGGGCGGGATGCTAGCACAGATACGCAGTATTTT

D: -
size: -
V: TRBV18
J: TRBJ2-3
CDR3: CASSPSTESTDTQYF
DNA: TGTGCCAGCTCTCCCTCGACAGAGAGCACAGATACGCAGTATTTT

D: TRBD2
size: -
V: TRBV9
J: TRBJ2-7
CDR3: CASSVASGEAYEQYF
DNA: TGTGCCAGCAGCGTGGCTAGCGGGGAAGCCTACGAGCAGTACTTC

D: TRBD2
size: -
V: TRBV9
J: TRBJ2-1
CDR3: CASSSRLAGGPDEQFF
DNA: TGTGCCAGCAGCTCCCGACTAGCGGGAGGGCCGGATGAGCAGTTCTTC

D: -
size: -
V: TRBV2
J: TRBJ1-1
CDR3: CASTTGPGGGSYTEAFF
DNA: TGTGCCAGCACTACCGGGCCGGGGGGCGGCTCCTACACTGAAGCTTTCTTT

D: -
size: once
V: TRBV6-6
J: TRBJ1-5
CDR3: CASSRDSNQPQHF
DNA: TGTGCCAGCAGTCGGGACTCCAATCAGCCCCAGCATTTT

D: TRBD2
size: few
V: TRBV7-3
J: TRBJ2-1
CDR3: CASSSGTSEDEQFF
DNA: TGTGCCAGCAGCTCCGGAACTAGCGAAGATGAGCAGTTCTTC

D: -
size: -
V: TRBV15
J: TRBJ2-4
CDR3: CATSTLVAKNIQYF
DNA: TGTGCCACCAGCACCTTAGTTGCCAAAAACATTCAGTACTTC

D: -
size: -
V: TRBV28
J: TRBJ2-1
CDR3: CASTGDLAHSYNEQFF
DNA: TGTGCCAGCACAGGGGATTTGGCCCACTCCTACAATGAGCAGTTCTTC

D: -
size: -
V: TRBV5-5
J: TRBJ2-7
CDR3: CASSTQGFRDEQYF
DNA: TGTGCCAGCAGCACCCAGGGGTTCAGGGACGAGCAGTACTTC

D: -
size: -
V: TRBV15
J: TRBJ2-1
CDR3: CATSRGGQSLAYNEQFF
DNA: TGTGCCACCAGCAGAGGCGGACAGTCACTCGCCTACAATGAGCAGTTCTTC

D: TRBD2
size: -
V: TRBV5-3
J: TRBJ2-2
CDR3: CARRPLAGENTGELFF
DNA: TGTGCCAGAAGACCCCTAGCGGGAGAGAACACCGGGGAGCTGTTTTTT

D: TRBD2
size: -
V: TRBV10-3
J: TRBJ2-7
CDR3: CAISEGASGITSYEQYF
DNA: TGTGCCATCAGTGAGGGGGCCAGCGGGATAACGTCCTACGAGCAGTACTTC

D: TRBD1
size: -
V: TRBV10-2
J: TRBJ2-7
CDR3: CASIPRTGLSSYEQYF
DNA: TGCGCCAGCATCCCCAGGACAGGGCTGAGCTCCTACGAGCAGTACTTC

D: TRBD1
size: -
V: TRBV6-1
J: TRBJ2-3
CDR3: CASSVAGTGTDTQYF
DNA: TGTGCCAGCAGTGTCGCCGGGACAGGGACAGATACGCAGTATTTT

D: TRBD1
size: -
V: TRBV10-3
J: TRBJ2-1
CDR3: CAISETTGGYNEQFF
DNA: TGTGCCATCAGTGAGACGACAGGGGGATACAATGAGCAGTTCTTC

D: -
size: -
V: TRBV5-4
J: TRBJ1-4
CDR3: CASSLQGESNEKLFF
DNA: TGTGCCAGCAGCCTCCAGGGTGAATCAAATGAAAAACTGTTTTTT

D: -
size: -
V: TRBV30
J: TRBJ2-1
CDR3: CAWSVLSGGVSNEQFF
DNA: TGTGCCTGGAGTGTACTTTCCGGGGGAGTGAGCAATGAGCAGTTCTTC

D: -
size: -
V: TRBV28
J: TRBJ1-1
CDR3: CASSLWTANTEAFF
DNA: TGTGCCAGCAGTTTATGGACAGCGAACACTGAAGCTTTCTTT

D: TRBD1
size: once
V: TRBV6-5
J: TRBJ2-3
CDR3: CASRRDRGTDTQYF
DNA: TGTGCCAGCAGAAGGGACAGGGGTACCGATACGCAGTATTTT

D: TRBD1
size: -
V: TRBV19
J: TRBJ2-5
CDR3: CASSEGRGRKTQYF
DNA: TGTGCCAGTAGCGAGGGCAGGGGGCGAAAGACCCAGTACTTC